Sequencing of this T cell receptor (beta chain) was carried out in a study of shared clonotypes between healthy human individuals. The study, taken as a whole, reports: With few donors, the genetic and exposure-history diversity represented was limited.

Trimming left V 4 bases short and J 10 bases short, with 10 bases between. This CDR3 spans 10 amino acids. Per germline, CDR1 DFQATT and CDR2 SNEGSKA (reference sequence). Approximately 30,000 T cell genomes (around 200 ng DNA) went into each sorted-subset replicate. Method: immunoSEQ multiplex PCR; TCRdb's copy keeps in-frame clones and lacks some. The data contain roughly 760,000 clones, less than 85% of them seen just once; the ten biggest clones take up more than 1.5%. To note about this clone: Antigen unknown.

Donation came from healthy HIV-negative adults that had no recent acute infections or vaccinations. The specimen was memory CD4+ T cells sorted from blood. Subset in this sample: CD45RA-negative fraction. V usage is TRBV20-1 and J usage is TRBJ1-1; tentatively, D is TRBD1 (5 bases). This TCR was sampled from a woman aged 25-40 years in good health. CDR3 coding DNA: TGCAGTGCTACTAGGGGTACAGCTTTCTTT. Encoded protein: CSATRGTAFF.